Following are 25 T cell receptor beta chains from one sample sequenced in a study of Graves' ophthalmopathy and Graves' hyperthyroidism. Investigators amplified TCR beta CDR3 regions from RNA transcripts. An initial RT-PCR round employing HTBI primers preceded a second-round multiplex PCR. One entry per CDR3 protein, called by TCRdb with MiXCR from the multiplex PCR reads. Of hundreds of thousands of distinct CDR3 sequences in the sample, about 20% were seen once. The sample taken for sequencing was peripheral blood. The receptors were sampled from a woman younger than 35 with stable Graves' hyperthyroidism. Some clones in this sample may be carry-over from other donors' samples.

Ten or more counts support this clonotype. CDR3 bases: TGTGCCAGCAGCGTAGTGTCAGGGAACACCGGGGAGCTGTTTTTT. Its translation: CASSVVSGNTGELFF. The chain uses TRBV9 and TRBJ2-2; the D is unclear. V dropped 0 bases and J dropped 1 base, with 7 bases sitting between them. The CDR3 runs to 15 residues. Germline CDR1 and CDR2: SGDLS and YYNGEE.

This clonotype appeared many times. The V call is TRBV6-1, the J call TRBJ1-5; tentatively, D is TRBD1 (5 bases). The CDR3 has 16 amino acids. V dropped 2 bases and J dropped 0 bases, with 11 bases sitting between them. In germline, CDR1 is MNHNS, CDR2 SASEGT. CDR3: CASSEWGSHSNQPQHF. CDR3 nucleotide sequence: TGTGCCAGCAGTGAATGGGGGTCCCATAGCAATCAGCCCCAGCATTTT.

This clonotype was picked up many times. The gene calls are TRBV6-1 and TRBJ1-2; no clear D. The germline gives CDR1 MNHNS, CDR2 SASEGT. Between the trimmed V and J ends, which lost 2 bases and 5 bases, there was a span of 15 bases. The CDR3 covers 15 residues. The CDR3 loop reads CASSERNFPPYGYTF. CDR3 DNA sequence: TGTGCCAGCAGTGAAAGGAACTTCCCTCCGTATGGCTACACCTTC.

This clonotype was observed many times. The CDR3 loop reads CASSSLRLEETQYF. The CDR3 DNA reads TGTGCCAGCAGTTCTCTACGTTTGGAGGAGACCCAGTACTTC. The V gene is TRBV12-3 or TRBV12-4, the J gene TRBJ2-5; D is unresolved. Trimming cost V 4 bases and J 5 bases, with 14 bases left between them. The CDR3 extends over 14 amino acids.

This clonotype has a count of ten or more. This chain links TRBV11-2 with TRBJ2-7, with D tentatively TRBD1 or TRBD2 (6 bases each). The CDR3 sequence is 16 residues long. The V end lost 0 bases, the J end lost 2 bases, and 14 bases lay between the germline ends. Germline lookup yields CDR1 SGHAT and CDR2 FQNNGV. The CDR3 sequence: CASSLDGGRIPYEQYF. The CDR3 DNA is TGTGCCAGCAGCTTAGATGGGGGGCGGATACCCTACGAGCAGTACTTC.

The chain is built from TRBV28 and TRBJ1-1; TRBD1 agrees at 8 bases. The CDR3 spans 14 residues. With 5 bases clipped from V and 6 bases from J, the junction kept 8 bases outside the gene matches. Germline CDR1 is MDHEN and CDR2 is SYDVKM. CDR3 protein: CASSEQGDTAEAFF. DNA for the CDR3: TGTGCCAGCAGTGAACAGGGGGATACGGCTGAAGCTTTCTTT.

This clonotype showed up many times. The genes are TRBV19 and TRBJ1-5; D is unclear. V lost 0 bases, J lost 6 bases, and 12 bases lay in between. The length of the CDR3 is 15 residues. CDR1 is LNHDA and CDR2 is SQIVND in the germline V gene (reference sequence). The CDR3 nucleotides read TGTGCCAGTAGTATAGACTGGGGTCGGGTTCAGCCCCAGCATTTT. It codes for CASSIDWGRVQPQHF.

This clonotype occurred many times. V and J are TRBV12-3 or TRBV12-4 and TRBJ1-6, with D perhaps matching TRBD1 (5 bases). This CDR3 spans 14 amino acids. The germline V and J ends were trimmed by 3 bases and 7 bases, with 10 bases remaining between them. For the CDR3, the DNA is TGTGCCAGCAGTTTCGGGGCAGCCAATTCACCCCTCCACTTT. It is translated as CASSFGAANSPLHF.

This clonotype was counted ten times or more. The chain links TRBV6-5 to TRBJ1-2; 10 nucleotides agree with TRBD1. This CDR3 contains 17 residues. The V gene end was trimmed by 2 bases and the J gene end by 5 bases; junction bases not matched to a gene: 11. CDR1 is MNHEY and CDR2 is SVGAGI in the germline V gene. The DNA for the CDR3 is TGTGCCAGCAGTTACGCCTCCGGGACAGGGGTTTTTTATGGCTACACCTTC. Protein: CASSYASGTGVFYGYTF.

The J gene is TRBJ2-2, the V gene TRBV24-1; D remains ambiguous. V gave up 2 bases and J gave up 5 bases, with 8 bases separating them. Germline V gene sequence: CDR1 KGHDR, CDR2 SFDVKD. The CDR3 has 14 amino acids. The CDR3 bases are TGTGCCACCAGTGATTCGCCTTCAACCGGGGAGCTGTTTTTT. Protein product: CATSDSPSTGELFF.

This clonotype was observed a handful of times. V and J are TRBV7-9 and TRBJ1-6; D is unclear. V dropped 1 base and J dropped 2 bases, with 3 bases sitting between them. The CDR3 is 14 residues long. Germline V gene sequence: CDR1 SEHNR, CDR2 FQNEAQ (reference sequence). In DNA, the CDR3 is TGTGCCAGCAGCTTAGACGCCTATAATTCACCCCTCCACTTT. Protein product: CASSLDAYNSPLHF.

The sample holds many counts of this clonotype. This chain connects TRBV12-3 or TRBV12-4 to TRBJ1-1, with a tentative D call TRBD1 (5 bases). The CDR3 spans 13 residues. The V gene lost 3 bases and the J gene lost 7 bases, with 12 bases spanning the gap. In nucleotides, the CDR3 is TGTGCCAGCAGTTTTCTGGGGGTGGATGAAGCTTTCTTT. Protein sequence: CASSFLGVDEAFF.

This clonotype was counted many times. This rearrangement joins TRBV6-5 to TRBJ2-7; weak D call: TRBD1 (5 bases). In germline, CDR1 is MNHEY, CDR2 SVGAGI. The CDR3 runs 16 residues. V shed 0 bases and J shed 5 bases, with 17 bases lying between them. The CDR3 is CASSYSGVPSWDEQYF. In DNA, the CDR3 is TGTGCCAGCAGTTACTCAGGGGTGCCCAGTTGGGACGAGCAGTACTTC.

This clonotype was counted ten times or more. One end of the junction fails to match germline, which may point to a read error. V gene TRBV5-5 combines with J gene TRBJ1-5; no definite D call. Germline CDR1 and CDR2: SGHKS and YYEKEE (reference sequence). The CDR3 contains 15 residues. CDR3 amino acids: CASSPGGYSNQPQHF. In nucleotides, the CDR3 is TGCGCCAGCAGCCCCGGTGGTTATAGCAATCAGCCCCAGCATTTT.

This clonotype was counted ten times or more. This chain joins TRBV20-1 and TRBJ2-5; D assignment may be TRBD1 or TRBD2 (6 bases each). The CDR3 covers 14 residues. Trimming stripped 4 bases from V and 0 bases from J, with 12 bases between. CDR1 DFQATT and CDR2 SNEGSKA come from the germline V gene (reference sequence). This chain's CDR3 is CSANGGSYQETQYF. The CDR3 DNA sequence: TGCAGTGCTAACGGGGGCTCGTACCAAGAGACCCAGTACTTC.

The rearrangement links TRBV5-1 to TRBJ1-5; D is possibly TRBD1 (5 bases). The CDR3 runs 15 residues. The germline gives CDR1 SGHRS, CDR2 YFSETQ. V lost 0 bases to trimming and J lost 6 bases, with 13 bases between them. CDR3 in DNA: TGCGCCAGCAGCTTGGACGGGGCGCAAACTCAGCCCCAGCATTTT. It specifies CASSLDGAQTQPQHF.

The chain recombines TRBV12-3 or TRBV12-4 with TRBJ2-7, with D perhaps matching TRBD1 (6 bases). Trimming pared 8 bases from V and 1 base from J, leaving 15 bases between. The CDR3 has 14 amino acids. The CDR3 DNA reads as TGTGCCAGCGGTCTGACAGGAATTTCCTACGAGCAGTACTTC. Protein: CASGLTGISYEQYF.

This clonotype was observed a single time. The germline gene is not matched at one end of the junction; a read error may be the cause. The DNA of the CDR3 is TGTGCCAGCAGCTTGAACAGGGGATCTTACGATCAGTACTTC. Protein sequence: CASSLNRGSYDQYF. The rearrangement links TRBV5-5 to TRBJ2-7, with 7 bases lining up with TRBD1. The CDR3 runs to 14 residues. From germline, CDR1 is SGHKS and CDR2 YYEKEE (reference sequence).

This clonotype has a count of ten or more. V usage is TRBV7-2 and J usage is TRBJ2-4; D is possibly TRBD1 or TRBD2 (5 bases each). The CDR3 is made up of 16 amino acids. V dropped 1 base and J dropped 4 bases, with 14 bases sitting between them. Per the germline V gene, CDR1 is SGHTA and CDR2 is FQGNSA. Written as DNA, the CDR3 is TGTGCCAGCAGCTTAGGCCGGGGCCAGGAAAAAAACATTCAGTACTTC. It is translated as CASSLGRGQEKNIQYF. Together with reference TRBV7-2 and TRBJ2-4, the CDR3 gives the full variable domain: GAGVSQSPSNKVTEKGKDVELRCDPISGHTALYWYRQSLGQGLEFLIYFQGNSAPDKSGLPSDRFSAERTGGSVSTLTIQRTQQEDSAVYLCASSLGRGQEKNIQYFGAGTRLSVL.

This clonotype was counted ten times or more. The chain is built from TRBV20-1 and TRBJ1-2; D perhaps matches TRBD1 (5 bases). With 5 bases removed from V and 3 bases from J, the gap between germline ends came to 13 bases. CDR1 is DFQATT, CDR2 SNEGSKA, per germline (reference sequence). This CDR3 region has 13 residues. CDR3 nucleotide sequence: TGCAGTGCTCGACGACAGCCTTACTATGGCTACACCTTC. Protein product: CSARRQPYYGYTF.

The V and J genes are TRBV30 and TRBJ1-1; D possibly corresponds to TRBD1 (6 bases). The CDR3 extends over 14 amino acids. V was shortened by 5 bases and J by 1 base, with 14 bases between the two germline ends. Looked up from germline, CDR1 is GTSNPN and CDR2 is SVGIG (reference sequence). The CDR3 coding sequence is TGTGCCTGGTCCGGAGGGGGGGGGAACACTGAAGCTTTCTTT. This codes for CAWSGGGGNTEAFF.

This clonotype has more than one count but fewer than ten. This chain's CDR3 is CASSQEFQGTEAFF. The CDR3 DNA reads TGTGCCAGCAGCCAAGAGTTCCAAGGAACTGAAGCTTTCTTT. The rearrangement joins TRBV6-1 to TRBJ1-1; D call uncertain. There are 14 residues in the CDR3. V dropped 6 bases and J dropped 5 bases, with 16 bases sitting between them. Germline values: CDR1 MNHNS, CDR2 SASEGT.

This clonotype was detected ten times or more. The CDR3 DNA reads as TGTGCCAGCAGCCACAGGGAGGTCAGTCTAGCTTTCTTT. Amino acid sequence: CASSHREVSLAFF. The chain combines TRBV3-1 with TRBJ1-1; possible D gene TRBD1, 5 bases. The CDR3 has 13 residues. Germline values: CDR1 LGHDT, CDR2 YNNKEL (reference sequence). The V end was cut by 3 bases, the J end by 10 bases, with 15 bases between.

This clonotype has just a few counts. The chain uses TRBV6-1 and TRBJ2-7; TRBD2 aligns across 8 bases. The CDR3 extends over 17 amino acids. Germline trimming cut 5 bases from V and 3 bases from J; bases unmatched to any gene: 15. Germline CDR1 reads MNHNS; CDR2 reads SASEGT. The CDR3 sequence is CASSNLLAGGLLYEQYF. For the CDR3, the DNA is TGTGCCAGCAGTAACCTGCTTGCGGGGGGACTACTCTACGAGCAGTACTTC.

This chain uses TRBV30 with TRBJ1-1; the match to TRBD1 covers 10 bases. V dropped 1 base and J dropped 0; count of bases not matched to a gene: 5. The germline V gene has CDR1 GTSNPN and CDR2 SVGIG (reference sequence). The CDR3 extends over 16 amino acids. The CDR3 nucleotides read TGTGCCTGGAGTGGGTCCGGGACAGGGGTGAACACTGAAGCTTTCTTT. This translates into CAWSGSGTGVNTEAFF.